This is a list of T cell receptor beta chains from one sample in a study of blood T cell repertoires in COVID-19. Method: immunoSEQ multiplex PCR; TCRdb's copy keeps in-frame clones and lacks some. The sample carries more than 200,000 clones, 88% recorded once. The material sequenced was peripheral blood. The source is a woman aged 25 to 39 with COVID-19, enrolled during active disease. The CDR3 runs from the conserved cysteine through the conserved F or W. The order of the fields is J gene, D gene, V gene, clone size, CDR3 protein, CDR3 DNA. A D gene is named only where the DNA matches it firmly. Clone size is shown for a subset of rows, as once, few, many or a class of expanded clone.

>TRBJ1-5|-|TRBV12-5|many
CASGLVLFQRGRNQPQHF
TGTGCTAGTGGTTTGGTACTCTTTCAGCGGGGGAGGAATCAGCCCCAGCATTTT
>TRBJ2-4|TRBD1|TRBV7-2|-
CASSLGTGVNKNIQYF
TGTGCCAGCAGCTTAGGAACAGGGGTTAACAAAAACATTCAGTACTTC
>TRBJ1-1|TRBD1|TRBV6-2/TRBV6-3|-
CASSPGGPFNTEAFF
TGTGCCAGCAGTCCAGGGGGACCTTTTAACACTGAAGCTTTCTTT
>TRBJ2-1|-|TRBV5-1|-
CASSLAGGPGHNEQFF
TGCGCCAGCAGCTTGGCGGGGGGCCCTGGTCACAATGAGCAGTTCTTC
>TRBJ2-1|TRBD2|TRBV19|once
CASSWGLASYNEQFF
TGTGCCAGTAGTTGGGGACTAGCCTCCTACAATGAGCAGTTCTTC
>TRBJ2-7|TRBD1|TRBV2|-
CASSGQGYEQYF
TGTGCCAGCAGTGGACAGGGCTACGAGCAGTACTTC
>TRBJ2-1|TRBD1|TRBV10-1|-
CASSESIGAGGYEQFF
TGCGCCAGCAGTGAGTCGATTGGGGCAGGGGGATATGAGCAGTTCTTC
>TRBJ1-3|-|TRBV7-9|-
CASSFDRYSGNTIYF
TGTGCCAGCAGCTTTGACAGGTACTCTGGAAACACCATATATTTT
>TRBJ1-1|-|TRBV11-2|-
CASSRRGTENTEAFF
TGTGCCAGCAGCCGGCGGGGGACGGAGAACACTGAAGCTTTCTTT
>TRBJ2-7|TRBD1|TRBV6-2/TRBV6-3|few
CASSSPGTGTYEQYF
TGTGCCAGCAGCTCGCCCGGGACAGGGACGTACGAGCAGTACTTC
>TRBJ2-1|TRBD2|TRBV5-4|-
CASSLAGRGAYNEQFF
TGTGCCAGCAGCTTGGCAGGGCGGGGGGCTTACAATGAGCAGTTCTTC
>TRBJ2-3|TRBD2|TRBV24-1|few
CATSQSSGGFTDTQYF
TGTGCCACCAGTCAATCTAGCGGGGGATTCACAGATACGCAGTATTTT
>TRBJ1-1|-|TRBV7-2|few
CASSRDGGSKEAFF
TGTGCCAGCAGCCGGGACGGCGGGAGTAAGGAAGCTTTCTTT
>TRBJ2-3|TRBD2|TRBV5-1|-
CASSPRMREGTDTQYF
TGCGCCAGCAGCCCCCGTATGCGGGAGGGGACAGATACGCAGTATTTT
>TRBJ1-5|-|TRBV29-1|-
CSPGRTGVDSNQPQHF
TGCAGCCCGGGCCGAACAGGTGTTGATAGCAATCAGCCCCAGCATTTT
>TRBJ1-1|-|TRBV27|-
CASSLSGREAFF
TGTGCCAGCAGTTTATCGGGCAGGGAAGCTTTCTTT
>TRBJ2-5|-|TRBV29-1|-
CSTDGQGLGTQYF
TGCAGCACCGACGGCCAAGGCCTAGGGACCCAGTACTTC
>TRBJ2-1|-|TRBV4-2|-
CASSQELGGSYNEQFF
TGTGCCAGCAGCCAAGAACTAGGGGGCTCCTACAATGAGCAGTTCTTC
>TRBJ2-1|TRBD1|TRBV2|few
CASRQGANNEQFF
TGTGCCAGCCGACAGGGGGCTAACAATGAGCAGTTCTTC
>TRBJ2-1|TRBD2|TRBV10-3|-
CAIRTGTSARDNEQFF
TGTGCCATCAGAACCGGGACTAGCGCGAGGGACAATGAGCAGTTCTTC